This TCR beta chain was sequenced for a study of cytomegalovirus exposure and HLA in healthy donors. Germline V CDR1 and CDR2: MRHNA, SNTAGT. The CDR3 loop spans 16 amino acids. V lost 2 bases, J lost 8 bases, and 12 bases stayed unmatched. PCR primers comprised 60 Vbeta and 13 Jbeta primers. Profiled with immunoSEQ multiplex PCR; TCRdb holds only in-frame clones, not every one. Here the sample spans under 200,000 clones, roughly 75% being singletons. This clonotype originated in a woman in her forties in good health and CMV-seropositive. Sample: PBMCs. The chain carries TRBV6-4 and TRBJ2-1; 7 bases are shared with TRBD2. CDR3 in amino acids: CASSDRGLPSGDEQFF. DNA for the CDR3: TGTGCCAGCAGTGACCGGGGACTACCCTCGGGCGATGAGCAGTTCTTC.